The T cell receptor beta chain under discussion was sequenced for a study of blood T cells in healthy people across ages. V lost 6 bases to trimming and J lost 7 bases; unmatched junction nucleotides: 14. This CDR3 is 16 amino acids long. Using a J-beta primer mix together with a sample-barcoded 5' primer, a second PCR was run for roughly 7 to 12 cycles. One entry per CDR3 protein results from TCRdb running MiXCR on the 5' RACE reads. Here the sample spans around 800,000 distinct CDR3 sequences, under 30% being singletons. The authors drew about 10 milliliters of peripheral blood from each donor. In this sample, this clonotype turned up a few times. Separately, the same data were catalogued under a study of T cells of mothers and their children. As that study records: Barcodes and 2-4 random nucleotides were added by M1S in the second PCR. Microchimeric T cell clones that persisted were not detected.

This chain joins TRBV12-3 or TRBV12-4 and TRBJ2-7; 11 nucleotides match TRBD1. The sequence was obtained from a boy aged 10-17 years in good health. Sequences were obtained from blood. CDR3 sequence reads: CASSPGTGGPGGEQYF. The CDR3 coding sequence is TGTGCCAGCAGCCCCGGGACAGGGGGTCCAGGCGGGGAGCAGTACTTC.